The clone carrying this T cell receptor beta chain was picked up many times. This sample was taken from a study of human T cells and chemical hapten exposure. About the research overall: Investigators sensitized roughly 2 cm by roughly 2 cm of upper inner arm skin with 2% DPC. Patches that contained 0.01% DPC were applied to the upper back and read at 6 days.

Unique molecular identifiers were affixed to discrete cDNA molecules within the library. Each CDR3 protein is one row after TCRdb ran MiXCR on the RACE reads. This sample has approximately 91,000 distinct CDR3 sequences, with around 10% found just once. The time point here: patch test 2, 6 weeks after DPC sensitization. Treatment noted: therapeutic diphenylcyclopropenone sensitization with weekly scalp DPC. The clonotype originates from a man in his late teens or twenties with alopecia areata. Some clones in this sample may be carry-over from other donors' samples. Source: whole blood, taken in connection with sensitization to the hapten diphenylcyclopropenone (DPC).

Here the CDR3 DNA reads TGTGCCAGCAGTTTAGCGTTCGGAGCCAAAAACATTCAGTACTTC. As protein: CASSLAFGAKNIQYF. The chain links TRBV12-3 or TRBV12-4 to TRBJ2-4; D is unclear. V was shortened by 0 bases and J by 0 bases, with 6 bases between the two germline ends. The CDR3 loop spans 15 amino acids.